The clone carrying this T cell receptor (beta chain) has only one observation. The data are from a study of siplizumab effects on memory and regulatory T cells. Profiling relied on immunoSEQ multiplex PCR, and the TCRdb table lists in-frame clones only, not all of them. Here the sample spans more than 95,000 clones, around 94% being singletons. V shed 6 bases, J shed 6 bases, and the junction held 7 bases outside the gene matches. This CDR3 region has 14 residues. Germline V gene lookup returns CDR1 SGHRS and CDR2 YFSETQ. The clonotype was recovered from a human donor in good health. The specimen was non-Treg CD4+ T cells sorted from blood. V usage is TRBV5-1 and J usage is TRBJ2-7; TRBD2 matches at 12 bases. CDR3 residues: CASTPTSGSREQYF. DNA for the CDR3: TGCGCCAGCACCCCGACTAGCGGGAGCCGCGAGCAGTACTTC.